This TCR beta chain was documented in a study of human T cells and chemical hapten exposure (dated by TCRdb to the early 2020s). Describing the broader study: For sensitization, 2% DPC in acetone was applied to a roughly 2 cm by roughly 2 cm area of upper inner arm skin. Patients additionally received weekly therapeutic DPC doses to the scalp throughout the roughly 26-week study period. Patch tests used Finn chambers with 0.01% DPC on the upper back, scored after 6 days by International Contact Dermatitis Research Group standards. Alopecia areata with under or over 50% scalp involvement, alopecia totalis and alopecia universalis were represented in the patient cohort, which was mostly female. The libraries were sequenced as a pool, and the TCR yield per sample differed mostly because of small variations in library volumes within the pool. In alopecia patients, the study followed how the peripheral blood TCR repertoire changed in vivo over primary and secondary sensitization to diphenylcyclopropenone (DPC), a hapten. Patient blood was sampled pre-sensitization (week 0) and at 2, 6 and about 24 weeks after DPC sensitization. Blood for TCR sequencing was provided by twenty-nine alopecia patients at one to four time points (pre-sensitization, 2, 6 and 24 weeks).

The sample's time point label, decoded: pre-sensitization, week 0. The label giving this sample's treatment or condition can be read as: therapeutic diphenylcyclopropenone sensitization with weekly scalp DPC. Blood at each patch-test visit was drawn before the patch test was applied. Patients were eligible if aged 18 to 70, diagnosed with alopecia and judged suitable for DPC therapy, and pregnant patients were excluded. Unfractionated whole blood was collected in Tempus Blood RNA tubes, and total RNA was extracted from that blood. Regarding this clonotype: Its antigen is currently not known. Base qualities are not provided; no much larger clone lies one nucleotide away.

The paper's findings and limits, for the study overall: Repeated subsampling changed both the strength of the expansion versus patch-test correlation and the threshold at which that correlation became significant. Patch test score was positively correlated with the number of PT1 expanded TCRs, with significance at thresholds 8, 16 and 32 but not at 4. Compared with pre-sensitization or healthy control sets, expanded TCRs formed significantly more large CDR3 similarity clusters, which is consistent with antigen-driven responses. The number of TCRs above 1 in 1000 frequency did not change with DPC sensitization; there was no evidence of global repertoire structure alterations. Alopecia, a presumed autoimmune disease, was present in all patients, so the immune response of the patients might differ from that of healthy individuals.

V was cut back by 4 bases and J by 0 bases, leaving a gap of 12 bases between them. From the cysteine up to the phenylalanine, the CDR3 has a length of 16 residues. Only the CDR3 region is kept as DNA, spanning 48 bases read in frame from base 1. CDR1 and CDR2 are read off the germline V gene (reference sequence) as MNHNY and SVGAGI. The library was made by RACE. Sequencing relied on a NextSeq 500. During library preparation, unique molecular identifiers were attached to individual cDNA molecules so that TCRs could be counted quantitatively and reproducibly. Each blood RNA sample was used to sequence both TCR alpha and TCR beta chains. On the authors' methods: A median of approximately 96,000 TCRs per sample was observed, with a range of about 20,000 to 690,600. The Decombinator software suite was used to annotate V, J and CDR3 in the TCR reads. For PS versus PT1 abundance plots, all samples were subsampled to the same number of TCRs (28,000). Expanded TCRs were defined as absent before sensitization and observed at least eight times at the 2-week time point. In TCRdb, the public reads were trimmed at Q25 with fastp and aligned with MiXCR, with productive beta chains retained. Duplicate CDR3 protein sequences are folded into a single record with the most common DNA and genes. The V and J calls and clone size are TCRdb's, not the authors'. This sample lists 60,000 or so distinct CDR3 sequences; more than 7.5% were detected once. Together, the top ten hold around 9.5% of the sample.

The material was whole blood, obtained in connection with sensitization to the hapten diphenylcyclopropenone (DPC). The receptor was isolated from a man in his forties with alopecia areata. Some clones in this sample may be carry-over from other donors' samples. Here the chain combines TRBV6-6 and TRBJ2-2, and the D gene may be TRBD1, 6 bases matching. In nucleotide form, the sequence is TGTGCCAGCAGTTCCGGACAGCCACCGAACACCGGGGAGCTGTTTTTT. It codes for CASSSGQPPNTGELFF.